This TCR beta chain is from a study of T cell responses to AZD1222 COVID-19 vaccine. This clone was seen just once. Its antigen is currently unknown. Germline V gene sequence: CDR1 KGHSH, CDR2 LQKENI. Trimming pared 1 base from V and 7 bases from J, leaving 23 bases between. CDR3 length equals 17 residues. Findings and limits, study-wide: It should be noted that donors were predominantly white British and more often female, and clonal diversity was possibly underestimated. Seropositivity was recorded at baseline in only a handful of AZD1222 recipients. A reported finding is that nearly half of spike-specific TCRs target unmutated variant regions.

The repertoire was sequenced with immunoSEQ multiplex PCR; TCRdb's copy has only in-frame clones and lacks some. Among more than 85,000 clones listed, about 88% were seen once. This clonotype was obtained from an adult in good health. The chain employs TRBV18 and TRBJ2-7; D perhaps matches TRBD2 (6 bases). The sequenced sample was peripheral blood, obtained on day 0 of AZD1222 vaccination. The CDR3 sequence: CASSPLSGVTLLGEQYF. As DNA, the CDR3 is TGTGCCAGCTCACCACTCTCGGGGGTTACTCTCCTCGGGGAGCAGTACTTC.